This entry lists 19 T cell receptor beta chains sequenced from one sample in a study of T cells after posttransplantation cyclophosphamide. Treatment was busulfan-fludarabine conditioning, a marrow graft, and cyclophosphamide on days +3 and +4. Some clones are missing from TCRdb's copy, which holds only in-frame ones; the method was immunoSEQ multiplex PCR. The repertoire consists of approximately 39,000 clones, with around 80% occurring once and the leading ten covering 7.5% to 9.5%. The source material was CD4+ T cells sorted from blood, sampled around 2,000 days after a stem cell transplant with posttransplant cyclophosphamide. These receptors all come from a female patient aged 40-50 years who received an allogeneic stem cell transplant from a related donor, was CMV-positive, and had no GVHD. The graft donor may have contributed some T cells.

This clone was counted once. This sequence joins TRBV7-3 and TRBJ2-2; D may be TRBD2 (7 bases). Deletions cut 5 bases from V and 6 bases from J, with 16 bases between. The CDR3 has 15 residues. Germline loops: CDR1 SGHTA, CDR2 FQGTGA. The CDR3 nucleotides are TGTGCCAGCAGCCCCCTAGGGGGGGCCGCCGGGGAGCTGTTTTTT. This encodes CASSPLGGAAGELFF.

The chain carries TRBV19 and TRBJ2-2; D is possibly TRBD2 (6 bases). The V gene's germline CDR1 is LNHDA and CDR2 SQIVND (reference sequence). V was shortened by 5 bases and J by 0 bases, with 10 bases between the two germline ends. CDR3 size: 15 residues. The CDR3 bases are TGTGCCAGTAGTGTAGCGGAGACGAACACCGGGGAGCTGTTTTTT. It yields the protein CASSVAETNTGELFF.

The V and J genes are TRBV30 and TRBJ2-7, with a possible D match to TRBD1 (6 bases). The germline V gene has CDR1 GTSNPN and CDR2 SVGIG (reference sequence). Trimming took 4 bases from V and 6 from J, leaving 10 bases between them. The CDR3 extends over 11 amino acids. This CDR3 reads CAWIGGREQYF. The CDR3 nucleotides read TGTGCCTGGATAGGGGGTCGCGAGCAGTACTTC.

J is TRBJ2-4 and V is TRBV7-6, with D tentatively TRBD2 (6 bases). V lost 5 bases and J lost 8, with 16 bases in between. The CDR3 is 14 residues long. CDR1 is SGHVS, CDR2 FNYEAQ, per germline. CDR3 coding DNA: TGTGCCAGCAGCAACGGGCCTACGGGGGACATTCAGTACTTC. Amino acid sequence: CASSNGPTGDIQYF.

The V gene is TRBV5-6, the J gene TRBJ2-5; perhaps TRBD2 as D (5 bases). Germline V gives CDR1 SGHDT, CDR2 YYEEEE. The CDR3 spans 16 residues. V was pared by 4 bases and J by 5 bases, with 21 bases between. The CDR3 DNA reads TGTGCCAGCAGCGCCGAGGGCACCCCTTGGATTGAGACCCAGTACTTC. As protein: CASSAEGTPWIETQYF.

J is TRBJ2-5 and V is TRBV5-4; TRBD1 matches 9 bases. The CDR3 has 14 amino acids. Germline CDR1 is SGHNT and CDR2 is YYREEE (reference sequence). With V trimmed by 3 bases and J by 5 bases, 5 bases remained unmatched. This CDR3 is CASSSTGGEETQYF. In DNA, the CDR3 is TGTGCCAGCAGCTCAACAGGGGGCGAGGAGACCCAGTACTTC.

The CDR3 bases are TGTGCCAGCAGTTACGTAGGGACAGGCGGCGAAAAACTGTTTTTT. Encoded protein: CASSYVGTGGEKLFF. The rearrangement links TRBV6-6 to TRBJ1-4, with TRBD1 matching 8 bases. The CDR3 is 15 amino acids. V was clipped by 2 bases and J by 8 bases; unmatched bases: 7. Per the germline V gene, CDR1 is MNHNY and CDR2 is SVGAGI (reference sequence).

This chain links TRBV4-3 with TRBJ2-5; TRBD2 aligns across 9 bases. J gave up 5 bases and V 0 bases, and 7 bases lay outside the gene matches. The CDR3 is made up of 16 amino acids. Germline values: CDR1 LGHNA, CDR2 YSLEER. The CDR3: CASSQEKLAGRETQYF. The CDR3 region has the DNA TGCGCCAGCAGCCAAGAAAAGCTAGCGGGGAGGGAGACCCAGTACTTC.

V is TRBV7-9 and J is TRBJ2-5; the match to TRBD2 covers 14 bases. The CDR3 is 16 amino acids. In germline, CDR1 is SEHNR, CDR2 FQNEAQ (reference sequence). V dropped 5 bases and J dropped 5; count of bases not matched to a gene: 7. The CDR3 nucleotides read TGTGCCAGCAGCACGACTAGCGGGGGGGCAGGGGAGACCCAGTACTTC. It yields the protein CASSTTSGGAGETQYF.

The V call is TRBV6-6, the J call TRBJ1-6; D may be TRBD1 (6 bases). The CDR3 loop spans 15 amino acids. Germline V gene data show CDR1 as MNHNY and CDR2 as SVGAGI (reference sequence). V gave up 1 base and J gave up 7 bases, with 11 bases separating them. The CDR3 nucleotides read TGTGCCAGCAGTTACTTGGACAGAAAAAATTCACCCCTCCACTTT. This sequence encodes CASSYLDRKNSPLHF.

The chain combines TRBV7-9 with TRBJ2-3, with a weak D call TRBD2 (5 bases). The ends were cut back, 4 bases at V and 0 bases at J, with 11 bases in the middle. Germline-derived CDR1 and CDR2 are SEHNR and FQNEAQ (reference sequence). CDR3 length: 15 residues. The DNA of the CDR3 is TGTGCCAGCAGCTCGTCGGGATCGAGCACAGATACGCAGTATTTT. This codes for CASSSSGSSTDTQYF.

The chain couples TRBV7-2 to TRBJ2-1; no firm D call. The germline CDR1 and CDR2 sequences are SGHTA and FQGNSA. This CDR3 has 15 residues. Trimming stripped 8 bases from V and 0 bases from J, with 14 bases between. Written as DNA, the CDR3 is TGTGCCAGCTTGGGCAATCTCGGCTCCTACAATGAGCAGTTCTTC. As protein: CASLGNLGSYNEQFF.

The gene calls are TRBV5-8 and TRBJ2-2; possible D gene TRBD2, 6 bases. The CDR3 runs 13 residues. V lost 3 bases and J lost 6, with 9 bases in between. Germline loops: CDR1 SGHTS, CDR2 YDEGEE. CDR3 in amino acids: CASSWGLAGELFF. The CDR3 DNA reads TGTGCCAGCAGCTGGGGACTCGCCGGGGAGCTGTTTTTT. The whole variable domain, remainder taken from reference TRBV5-8 and TRBJ2-2, is EAGVTQSPTHLIKTRGQQATLRCSPISGHTSVYWYQQALGLGLQFLLWYDEGEERNRGNFPPRFSGRQFPNYSSELNVNALELEDSALYLCASSWGLAGELFFGEGSRLTVL.

The V gene is TRBV6-5, the J gene TRBJ2-2; TRBD1 aligns across 11 bases. The germline V gene has CDR1 MNHEY and CDR2 SVGAGI. This CDR3 is built from 13 residues. V shed 7 bases, J shed 6 bases, and the junction held 1 base outside the gene matches. The CDR3: CASTDRGPGELFF. In DNA, the CDR3 is TGTGCCAGCACGGACAGGGGGCCCGGGGAGCTGTTTTTT.

This clone appeared once. The rearrangement links TRBV5-1 to TRBJ1-2, with TRBD1 identical over 8 bases. The CDR3 is 18 residues long. The J segment lost 2 bases and the V segment lost 3 bases, leaving 15 bases of the junction unmatched. Germline-derived CDR1 and CDR2 are SGHRS and YFSETQ. The CDR3 DNA follows: TGCGCCAGCAGCTCCCCCGGGACAGGAGCCCCTATGAACTATGGCTACACCTTC. It translates to CASSSPGTGAPMNYGYTF.

This clone was recorded a few times. This chain joins TRBV5-1 and TRBJ1-6; maybe TRBD1 (6 bases). Germline values: CDR1 SGHRS, CDR2 YFSETQ. The ends were cut back, 0 bases at V and 4 bases at J, with 11 bases in the middle. CDR3 size: 16 residues. The chain's CDR3 is CASSLEGGVYNSPLHF. The CDR3 bases are TGCGCCAGCAGCTTGGAAGGGGGGGTGTATAATTCACCCCTCCACTTT.

The chain links TRBV9 to TRBJ2-1; 9 nucleotides agree with TRBD2. This CDR3 spans 15 amino acids. The V gene end was trimmed by 1 base and the J gene end by 10 bases; junction bases not matched to a gene: 9. In germline, CDR1 is SGDLS, CDR2 YYNGEE. The CDR3 nucleotides read TGTGCCAGCAGCGTATTCAGCGGGGGGCCCCCGGAGCAGTTCTTC. As protein: CASSVFSGGPPEQFF.

The rearrangement joins TRBV6-5 to TRBJ2-1; 7 bases line up with TRBD2. V was pared by 8 bases and J by 9 bases, with 7 bases of the junction left unmatched. Germline lookup yields CDR1 MNHEY and CDR2 SVGAGI. CDR3 size: 12 residues. In DNA, the CDR3 is TGTGCCAGCGGGCTGACGGGGGGTGAGCAGTTCTTC. Translation: CASGLTGGEQFF.

The chain is built from TRBV7-3 and TRBJ2-1; D uncertain. Germline CDR1 reads SGHTA; CDR2 reads FQGTGA. The CDR3 loop spans 12 amino acids. The germline V and J ends were trimmed by 1 base and 7 bases, with 5 bases remaining between them. The CDR3 nucleotides read TGTGCCAGCAGCTTAAATTTAAATGAGCAGTTCTTC. Translating gives CASSLNLNEQFF. Filled out from reference TRBV7-3 and TRBJ2-1, the complete variable domain reads GAGVSQTPSNKVTEKGKYVELRCDPISGHTALYWYRQSLGQGPEFLIYFQGTGAADDSGLPNDRFFAVRPEGSVSTLKIQRTERGDSAVYLCASSLNLNEQFFGPGTRLTVL.